This T cell receptor (beta chain) was recorded in a study of T-cell memory formation after mild COVID-19. Study information: Most TCR clusters belonged to a single donor. Broader study findings: Cross-reactive memory apparently joined, as some responding clones appeared in pre-infection memory. CD4+ contracting clones were mainly CM and EM; CD8+ ones, EMRA. Clones that contracted from day 15 to 85 had balanced CD4/CD8; later expanders were CD4+ biased.

TCRdb recomputed calls from the 5' RACE reads with MiXCR, one row per CDR3 protein. The sample consists of 250,000 to 300,000 distinct CDR3 sequences, approximately 7.6% of them appearing once. Concerning this clonotype itself: What it binds is not known.

V was clipped by 7 bases and J by 3 bases; unmatched bases: 7. CDR1 and CDR2 (germline): MNHEY, SVGAGI. The CDR3 runs 14 residues. The sequence came from a man in his late teens or twenties who had mild COVID-19 (a few samples of this study predate the infection). Cell type and time point are not known. Sequencing was done on a sample of PBMCs or a T cell subset sorted from them (not recorded which). The chain carries TRBV6-5 and TRBJ2-7; 9 nucleotides match TRBD1. CDR3 in amino acids: CASTPETGGYEQYF. Here the CDR3 DNA reads TGTGCCAGCACCCCCGAGACAGGGGGCTACGAGCAGTACTTC.